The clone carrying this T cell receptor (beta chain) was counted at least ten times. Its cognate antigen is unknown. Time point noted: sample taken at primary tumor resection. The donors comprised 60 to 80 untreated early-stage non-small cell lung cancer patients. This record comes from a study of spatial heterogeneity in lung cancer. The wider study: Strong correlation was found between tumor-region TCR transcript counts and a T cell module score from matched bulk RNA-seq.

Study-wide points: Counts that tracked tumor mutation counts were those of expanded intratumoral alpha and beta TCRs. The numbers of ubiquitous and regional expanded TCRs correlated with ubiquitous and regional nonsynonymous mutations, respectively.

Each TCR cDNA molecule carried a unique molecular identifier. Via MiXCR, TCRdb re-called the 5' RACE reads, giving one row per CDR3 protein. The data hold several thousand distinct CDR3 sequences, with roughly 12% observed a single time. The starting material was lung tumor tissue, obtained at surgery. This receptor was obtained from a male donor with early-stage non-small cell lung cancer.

The CDR3 protein is CSARGTGASNEQFF. DNA of the CDR3: TGCAGTGCTAGGGGGACAGGGGCGTCGAATGAGCAGTTCTTC. This chain joins TRBV20-1 and TRBJ2-1, with 10 bases identical to TRBD1. From germline, CDR1 is DFQATT and CDR2 SNEGSKA (reference sequence). The CDR3 sequence is 14 residues long. V dropped 3 bases and J dropped 7; count of bases not matched to a gene: 6.